Listed here is a single T cell receptor beta chain. It has no known antigen specificity. This specimen belongs to a study of T cells expressing NK-cell markers (TCRdb year 2020). Context from the whole study: In sorted CD3+CD56+NKG2C+, CD3+CD56+NKG2C- and CD3+CD56-NKG2C+ T-cell subsets from about 8 donors, TCR beta-chain repertoires were profiled. Among the eight sequenced donors, seven were HCMV-seropositive and one was HCMV-seronegative. The libraries were sequenced on Illumina HiSeq 2000/2500, MiSeq or NextSeq, producing 2 x 150 bp reads. Randomly selected healthy volunteers, three men and five women, were used as the eight sequenced donors. The full study reports these points: Those dominant clonotypes were again the most abundant among CD3+CD56-NKG2C+ cells in several donors, at roughly 25-60.1%. It remained unclear whether the expanded NKG2C-expressing T cell clones were specific for HCMV antigens. In over five donors, the dominant CD3+CD56+NKG2C+ clonotypes were among the top 10 CD8+ clonotypes and accounted for about 1.0-7.5% of CD8+ T cells.

HCMV-specific IgG was detected in serum with a commercial ELISA kit to determine HCMV serostatus. Peripheral blood mononuclear cells were isolated from blood by Ficoll density gradient centrifugation. Sequenced on an Illumina HiSeq 2000. TCR beta cDNA libraries were made by 5'RACE template switching that added a universal primer site and unique molecular identifiers. cDNA synthesis was primed from the TCR beta constant segment, followed by two successive PCR amplification steps. The published analysis was carried out like this. Reads were demultiplexed and grouped by UMI with MIGEC, and clonotypes were assembled and quantified with MiTCR. To exclude erroneous sequences, any TCR cDNA sequence not supported by at least two reads was discarded. Downstream repertoire analysis used the tcR package, and clonotypes were matched across fractions by CDR3 nucleotide sequence plus V segment. VDJmatch was used to annotate antigen specificity against VDJdb, with one amino acid substitution in CDR3 permitted. Reads reprocessed by TCRdb are summarized as one entry per CDR3 protein sequence, and DNA is absent. The V and J calls follow TCRdb's processing rather than the paper's. This sample's table contains roughly 380,000 distinct CDR3 sequences. The ten largest clones represent around 5.3% of the sample.

The sample comprised blood T cells: a sorted CD56 or NKG2C T cell subset, CD4+ or CD8+ T cells, or bulk PBMC T cells (not recorded which). The receptor comes from a man aged 18 to 69 in good health.

The CDR3 sequence is CSVDIQGRSETQYF. Rearrangement joined TRBV29-1 to TRBJ2-5; lacking DNA, the TRBD1 call made by TCRdb goes unchecked. Spanning cysteine to phenylalanine, the CDR3 consists of 14 amino acids. Only the protein is available. CDR1 SQVTM and CDR2 ANQGSEA were looked up in the germline V gene.